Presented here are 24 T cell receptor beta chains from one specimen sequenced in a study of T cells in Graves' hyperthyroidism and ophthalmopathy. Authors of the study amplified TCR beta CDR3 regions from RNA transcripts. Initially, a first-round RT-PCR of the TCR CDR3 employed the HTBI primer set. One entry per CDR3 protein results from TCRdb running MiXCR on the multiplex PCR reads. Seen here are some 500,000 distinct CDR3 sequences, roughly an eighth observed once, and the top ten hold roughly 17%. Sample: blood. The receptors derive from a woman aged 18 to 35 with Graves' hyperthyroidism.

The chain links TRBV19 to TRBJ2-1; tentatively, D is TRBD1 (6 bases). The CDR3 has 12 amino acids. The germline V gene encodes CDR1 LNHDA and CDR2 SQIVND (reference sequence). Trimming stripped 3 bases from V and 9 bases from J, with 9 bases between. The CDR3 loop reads CASSIIGGEQFF. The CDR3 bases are TGTGCCAGTAGTATTATAGGGGGTGAGCAGTTCTTC.

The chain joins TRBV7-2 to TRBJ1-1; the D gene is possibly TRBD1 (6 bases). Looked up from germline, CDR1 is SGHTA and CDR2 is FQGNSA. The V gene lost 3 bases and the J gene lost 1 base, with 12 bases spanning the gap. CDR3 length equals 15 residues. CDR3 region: CASSFSQGTNTEAFF. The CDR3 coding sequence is TGTGCCAGCAGCTTCTCCCAGGGGACGAACACTGAAGCTTTCTTT.

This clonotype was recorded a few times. In DNA, the CDR3 is TGTGCCAGCAGCCCCCCCGGGACTAGCGGGAGAGAGAGCTATGAGCAGTTCTTC. Its protein is CASSPPGTSGRESYEQFF. This rearrangement joins TRBV13 to TRBJ2-1; TRBD2 matches at 14 bases. Per germline, CDR1 PRHDT and CDR2 FYEKMQ (reference sequence). V lost 5 bases to trimming and J lost 8 bases; unmatched junction nucleotides: 14. This CDR3 has 18 amino acids.

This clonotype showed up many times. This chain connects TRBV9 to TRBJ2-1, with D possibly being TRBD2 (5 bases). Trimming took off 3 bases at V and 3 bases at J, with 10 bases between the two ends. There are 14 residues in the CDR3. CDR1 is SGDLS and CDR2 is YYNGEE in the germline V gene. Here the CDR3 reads CASSGGSFYNEQFF. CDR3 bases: TGTGCCAGCAGCGGAGGGAGCTTCTACAATGAGCAGTTCTTC.

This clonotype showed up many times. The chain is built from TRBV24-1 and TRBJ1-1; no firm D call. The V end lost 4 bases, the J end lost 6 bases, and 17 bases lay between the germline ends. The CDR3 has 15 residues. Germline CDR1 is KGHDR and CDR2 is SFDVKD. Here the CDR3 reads CATSEAGSTRAEAFF. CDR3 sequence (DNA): TGTGCCACCAGTGAGGCTGGGTCGACCCGGGCTGAAGCTTTCTTT.

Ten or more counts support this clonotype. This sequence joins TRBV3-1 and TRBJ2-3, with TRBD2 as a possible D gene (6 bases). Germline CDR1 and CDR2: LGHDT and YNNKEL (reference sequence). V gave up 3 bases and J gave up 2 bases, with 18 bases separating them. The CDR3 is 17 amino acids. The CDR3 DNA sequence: TGTGCCAGCAGCCAGCCCCGAGGTAGCGGAACCACAGATACGCAGTATTTT. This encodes CASSQPRGSGTTDTQYF.

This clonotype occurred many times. This CDR3 reads CASSWERSYEQYF. The CDR3, as DNA: TGTGCCAGCAGTTGGGAGCGATCCTACGAGCAGTACTTC. The V gene is TRBV28, the J gene TRBJ2-7, with a possible D match to TRBD2 (5 bases). The CDR3 loop spans 13 amino acids. The V gene lost 4 bases and the J gene lost 1 base, with 8 bases spanning the gap. CDR1 and CDR2 from the germline V gene are MDHEN and SYDVKM.

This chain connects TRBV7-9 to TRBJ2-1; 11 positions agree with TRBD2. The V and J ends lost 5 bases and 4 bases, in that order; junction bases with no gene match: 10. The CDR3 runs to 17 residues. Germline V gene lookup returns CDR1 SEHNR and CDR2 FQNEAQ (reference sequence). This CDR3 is CASSPGMTSGIYNEQFF. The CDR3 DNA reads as TGTGCCAGCAGCCCAGGGATGACTAGCGGGATTTACAATGAGCAGTTCTTC.

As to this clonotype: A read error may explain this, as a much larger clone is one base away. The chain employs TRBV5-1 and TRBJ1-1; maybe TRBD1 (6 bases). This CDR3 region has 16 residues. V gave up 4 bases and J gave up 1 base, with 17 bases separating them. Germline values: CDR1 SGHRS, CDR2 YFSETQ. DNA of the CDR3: TGCGCCAGCAGCAACGGGGGATCAGGGGCGAACACTGAAGCTTTCTTT. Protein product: CASSNGGSGANTEAFF.

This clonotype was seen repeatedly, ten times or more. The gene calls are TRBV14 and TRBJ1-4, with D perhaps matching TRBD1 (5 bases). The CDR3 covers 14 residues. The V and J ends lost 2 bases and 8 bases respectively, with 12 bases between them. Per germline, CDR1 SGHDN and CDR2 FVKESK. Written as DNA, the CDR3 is TGTGCCAGCAGCCAATCCGGGGCTGGGGAAAAACTGTTTTTT. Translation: CASSQSGAGEKLFF. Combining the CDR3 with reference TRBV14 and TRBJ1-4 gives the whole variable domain EAGVTQFPSHSVIEKGQTVTLRCDPISGHDNLYWYRRVMGKEIKFLLHFVKESKQDESGMPNNRFLAERTGGTYSTLKVQPAELEDSGVYFCASSQSGAGEKLFFGSGTQLSVL.

Written as DNA, the CDR3 is TGTGCCAGCAGTCCGATAGGAGCGACTAATGAAAAACTGTTTTTT. This encodes CASSPIGATNEKLFF. This chain joins TRBV7-9 and TRBJ1-4; D is unresolved. V gave up 6 bases and J gave up 2 bases, with 13 bases separating them. The CDR3 has 15 residues. Germline lookup yields CDR1 SEHNR and CDR2 FQNEAQ (reference sequence).

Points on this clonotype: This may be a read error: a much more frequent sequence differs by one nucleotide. In DNA, the CDR3 is TGTGCCAGCAGTGAATGGGGAGGGGGCATCACAGATACGCAGTATTTT. Protein sequence: CASSEWGGGITDTQYF. The J gene is TRBJ2-3, the V gene TRBV6-1; D might be TRBD1 or TRBD2, each matching 7 bases. The CDR3 runs to 16 residues. Germline loops: CDR1 MNHNS, CDR2 SASEGT. Trimming took 2 bases from V and 2 from J, leaving 14 bases between them.

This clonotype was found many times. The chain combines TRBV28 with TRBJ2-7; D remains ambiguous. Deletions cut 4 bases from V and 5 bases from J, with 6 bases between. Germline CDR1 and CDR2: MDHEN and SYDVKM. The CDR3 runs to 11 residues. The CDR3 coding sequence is TGTGCCAGCAGTTACTTCCACGAGCAGTACTTC. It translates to CASSYFHEQYF.

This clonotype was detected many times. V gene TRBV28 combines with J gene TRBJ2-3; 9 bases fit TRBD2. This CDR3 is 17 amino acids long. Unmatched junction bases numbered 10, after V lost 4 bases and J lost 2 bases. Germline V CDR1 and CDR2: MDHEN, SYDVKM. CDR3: CASSSQILAGNTDTQYF. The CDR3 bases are TGTGCCAGCAGTTCCCAAATTCTAGCGGGGAACACAGATACGCAGTATTTT.

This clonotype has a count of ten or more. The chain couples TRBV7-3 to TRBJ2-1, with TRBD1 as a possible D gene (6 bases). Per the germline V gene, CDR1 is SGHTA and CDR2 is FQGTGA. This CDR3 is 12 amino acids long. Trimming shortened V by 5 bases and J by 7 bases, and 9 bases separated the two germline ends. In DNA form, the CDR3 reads TGTGCCAGCAGCCTTACAGGGAATGAGCAGTTCTTC. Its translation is CASSLTGNEQFF.

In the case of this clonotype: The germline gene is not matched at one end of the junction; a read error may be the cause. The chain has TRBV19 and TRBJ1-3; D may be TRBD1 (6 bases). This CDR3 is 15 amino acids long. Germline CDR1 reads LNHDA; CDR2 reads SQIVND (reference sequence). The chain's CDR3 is CASSEPGHSGNAIYF. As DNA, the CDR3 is TGTGCCAGTAGTGAACCGGGACACTCTGGAAACGCCATATATTTT. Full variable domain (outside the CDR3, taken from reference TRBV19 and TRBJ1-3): DGGITQSPKYLFRKEGQNVTLSCEQNLNHDAMYWYRQDPGQGLRLIYYSQIVNDFQKGDIAEGYSVSREKKESFPLTVTSAQKNPTAFYLCASSEPGHSGNAIYFGEGSWLTVV.

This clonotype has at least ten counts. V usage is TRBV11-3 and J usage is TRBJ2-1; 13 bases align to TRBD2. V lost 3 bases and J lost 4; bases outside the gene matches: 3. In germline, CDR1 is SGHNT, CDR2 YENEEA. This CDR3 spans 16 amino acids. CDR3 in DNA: TGTGCCAGCAGCTTGGGGACTAGCGGGATTTACAATGAGCAGTTCTTC. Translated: CASSLGTSGIYNEQFF.

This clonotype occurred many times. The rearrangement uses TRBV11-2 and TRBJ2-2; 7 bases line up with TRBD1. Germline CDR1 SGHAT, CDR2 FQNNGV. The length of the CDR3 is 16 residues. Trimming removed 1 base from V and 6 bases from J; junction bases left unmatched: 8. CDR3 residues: CASSLVRGGRAGELFF. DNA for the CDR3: TGTGCCAGCAGCTTAGTTAGAGGGGGCAGGGCCGGGGAGCTGTTTTTT. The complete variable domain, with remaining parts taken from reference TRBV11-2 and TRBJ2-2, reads EAGVAQSPRYKIIEKRQSVAFWCNPISGHATLYWYQQILGQGPKLLIQFQNNGVVDDSQLPKDRFSAERLKGVDSTLKIQPAKLEDSAVYLCASSLVRGGRAGELFFGEGSRLTVL.

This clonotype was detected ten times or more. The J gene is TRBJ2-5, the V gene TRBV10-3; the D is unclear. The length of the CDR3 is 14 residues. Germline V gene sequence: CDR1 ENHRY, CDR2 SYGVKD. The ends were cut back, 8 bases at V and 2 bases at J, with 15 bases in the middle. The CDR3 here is CAIGISYDQETQYF. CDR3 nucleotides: TGTGCCATCGGTATTAGTTACGATCAAGAGACCCAGTACTTC.

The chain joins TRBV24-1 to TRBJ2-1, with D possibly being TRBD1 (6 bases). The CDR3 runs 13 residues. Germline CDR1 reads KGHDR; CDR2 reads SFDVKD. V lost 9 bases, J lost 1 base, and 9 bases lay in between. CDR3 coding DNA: TGTGCCACCGGGACATCTTCCTACAATGAGCAGTTCTTC. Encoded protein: CATGTSSYNEQFF.

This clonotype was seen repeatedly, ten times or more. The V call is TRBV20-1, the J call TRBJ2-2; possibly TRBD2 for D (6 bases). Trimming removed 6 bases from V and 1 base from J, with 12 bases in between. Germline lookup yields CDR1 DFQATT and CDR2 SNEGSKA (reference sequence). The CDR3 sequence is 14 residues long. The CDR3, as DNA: TGCAGTGCCACGGGACTGCTGAACACCGGGGAGCTGTTTTTT. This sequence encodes CSATGLLNTGELFF.

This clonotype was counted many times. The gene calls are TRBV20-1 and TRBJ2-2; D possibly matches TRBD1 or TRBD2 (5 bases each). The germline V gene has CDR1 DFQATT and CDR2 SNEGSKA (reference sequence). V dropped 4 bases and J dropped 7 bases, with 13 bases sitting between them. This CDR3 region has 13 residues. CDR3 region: CSAKGPRGGELFF. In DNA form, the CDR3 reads TGCAGTGCTAAGGGACCCCGCGGCGGGGAGCTGTTTTTT.

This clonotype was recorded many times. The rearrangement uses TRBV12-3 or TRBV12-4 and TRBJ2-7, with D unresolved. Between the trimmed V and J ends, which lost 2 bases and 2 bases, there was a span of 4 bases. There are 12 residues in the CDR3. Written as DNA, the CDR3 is TGTGCCAGCAGTTTAAGCCCCTACGAGCAGTACTTC. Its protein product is CASSLSPYEQYF.

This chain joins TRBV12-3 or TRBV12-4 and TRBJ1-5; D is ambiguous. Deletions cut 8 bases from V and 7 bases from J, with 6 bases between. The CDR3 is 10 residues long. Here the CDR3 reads CASPGQPQHF. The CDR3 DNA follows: TGTGCCAGCCCGGGGCAGCCCCAGCATTTT.